The T cell receptor beta chain under discussion was sequenced for a study of cytomegalovirus exposure and HLA in healthy donors. Whole-study results and caveats: A prior analysis recorded that most TCR beta V segments were productive about 90% or about 30% of the time. A later analysis linked around 15,000 TCR beta sequences to HLA alleles at 0.05 false discovery rate. Researchers reportedly found TCR beta sequences accurately predicted most subjects' HLA-A and HLA-B alleles.

Primers for the PCR totalled 60 Vbeta and 13 Jbeta. Sequencing was performed with immunoSEQ multiplex PCR; in TCRdb, only in-frame clones are kept and a portion is missing. Altogether under 200,000 clones are present, under 70% being singletons, with the ten largest covering less than 3.5%. In regard to this clone: Its antigen is not identified.

With 4 bases removed from V and 4 bases from J, the gap between germline ends came to 13 bases. The CDR3 totals 14 residues. From germline, CDR1 is LNHDA and CDR2 SQIVND (reference sequence). Sequenced sample: PBMCs. This TCR was sampled from a woman in her thirties or forties in good health and CMV-seropositive. This rearrangement joins TRBV19 to TRBJ1-2; D is unclear. Here the CDR3 DNA reads TGTGCCAGTAGTACTCTTACAGAATTCTATGGCTACACCTTC. Its protein product is CASSTLTEFYGYTF.